A selection of T cell receptor beta chains follows, all from one sample in a study of cytomegalovirus exposure and HLA in healthy donors. Only in-frame clones appear in the TCRdb table, and some are missing; sequencing was by immunoSEQ multiplex PCR. Of about 160,000 clones detected, roughly 75% appear once; the ten largest clones hold 1%. Material for sequencing was PBMCs. These TCRs come from a woman in her forties or fifties in good health and CMV-seropositive. CDR3s leave out the opening cysteine and the closing phenylalanine or tryptophan. Fields, in order: V gene, CDR3 length, CDR3 protein.

>TRBV4-2|11
ASLLCRDHEQY
>TRBV7-2|12
ASKRAGTGTEAF
>TRBV7-2|11
ASSLGEGSEAF
>TRBV30|13
AWSVGVAGPDTQY
>TRBV5-4|15
ASSLGTLAGQEYTQY
>TRBV9|13
ASSGGGGMSTEAF
>TRBV15|12
ATSRGQAAYGYT
>TRBV4-2|13
ASSQDRGQFLSLH
>TRBV7-9|11
ASSLGQGQTQY
>TRBV4-3|12
ASSQEASLYEQY
>TRBV29-1|11
SVAERPSYEQY
>TRBV19|12
ASRRAGQSYEQY
>TRBV27|11
ASSWTGGQPQH
>TRBV11-2|13
ASSLYGGGTDTQY
>TRBV7-2|14
ASREGTGGRNQPQH
>TRBV27|13
ASSLTISGANVLT
>TRBV27|13
ASSEYTGKNTEAF
>TRBV6-5|13
ASSYSGGNTDTQY
>TRBV14|12
ASSPTGITETQY
>TRBV5-1|12
ASSLGLGGGEQY
>TRBV2|9
ASSGWRGAF
>TRBV6-4|14
ASSDSTGESYNEQF
>TRBV9|13
ASSVGVTQGSGYT
>TRBV27|12
ASRRDRVPGELF